These T cell receptor beta chains were read from a single sample in a study of PD-L1 blockade in urothelial cancer. TCRdb keeps only in-frame clones here, not all; method: immunoSEQ multiplex PCR. The sample shows tens of thousands of clones, around 91% of them seen only once. The source material was PBMCs, sampled around atezolizumab (anti-PD-L1) treatment. All receptors come from a woman aged 60-75 years with urothelial cancer. The conserved cysteine and the conserved F or W are not part of the CDR3 here.

j_call: TRBJ1-1; v_call: TRBV7-6; cdr3_aa: ASSLSGDTEAF
j_call: TRBJ1-4; v_call: TRBV5-1; cdr3_aa: ASSLELKEGANEKLF
j_call: TRBJ2-7; v_call: TRBV6-1; cdr3_aa: ASSELLAGLAGVNYEQY
j_call: TRBJ1-1; v_call: TRBV19; cdr3_aa: ASSTLLGQGFGNTEAF
j_call: TRBJ1-4; v_call: TRBV15; cdr3_aa: ATSRATGNEKLF
j_call: TRBJ1-2; v_call: TRBV19; cdr3_aa: ASSPDWLGYT
j_call: TRBJ2-2; v_call: TRBV5-1; cdr3_aa: ASSSRTGNGELF
j_call: TRBJ2-5; v_call: TRBV9; cdr3_aa: ASSAEETQY
j_call: TRBJ2-5; v_call: TRBV7-9; cdr3_aa: ASSLGGIYQETQY
j_call: TRBJ1-2; v_call: TRBV12-5; cdr3_aa: ASGLVGMRQGAYYGYT
j_call: TRBJ2-6; v_call: TRBV28; cdr3_aa: ATLEGSGANVLT
j_call: TRBJ2-1; v_call: TRBV18; cdr3_aa: ASSQTIREDEQF
j_call: TRBJ2-1; v_call: TRBV9; cdr3_aa: ASSFPVEGGSYNEQF
j_call: TRBJ1-2; v_call: TRBV7-2; cdr3_aa: ASRLPPAGYT
j_call: TRBJ1-1; v_call: TRBV19; cdr3_aa: ASSMRENTEAF
j_call: TRBJ1-4; v_call: TRBV5-1; cdr3_aa: ASSSIGRGNEKLF
j_call: TRBJ1-5; v_call: TRBV28; cdr3_aa: ASSTDYSNQPQH
j_call: TRBJ2-2; v_call: TRBV6-5; cdr3_aa: ASSYLESGELF
j_call: TRBJ2-7; v_call: TRBV10-3; cdr3_aa: AISPGVAGGYEQY
j_call: TRBJ2-7; v_call: TRBV2; cdr3_aa: ASTPVRTSIYEQY
j_call: TRBJ2-7; v_call: TRBV7-2; cdr3_aa: ASSLASMQGYEQY
j_call: TRBJ2-1; v_call: TRBV4-3; cdr3_aa: ARATRRLYNEQF
j_call: TRBJ2-2; v_call: TRBV5-4; cdr3_aa: ASSQGPKSDTGELF
j_call: TRBJ2-1; v_call: TRBV2; cdr3_aa: ASSVSAGATPYEQF
j_call: TRBJ1-2; v_call: TRBV25-1; cdr3_aa: ASKEGTGLGFGYT
j_call: TRBJ2-1; v_call: TRBV27; cdr3_aa: ASSTRERYNEQF
j_call: TRBJ2-7; v_call: TRBV28; cdr3_aa: ASSMTRDSTYEQY
j_call: TRBJ2-7; v_call: TRBV7-7; cdr3_aa: ASSPGLAYHEQY
j_call: TRBJ2-7; v_call: TRBV2; cdr3_aa: ASSDDEGSYEQY
j_call: TRBJ1-6; v_call: TRBV5-6; cdr3_aa: ASSLVPGRSYNSPLH
j_call: TRBJ2-5; v_call: TRBV7-6; cdr3_aa: ASSSTSGRSGETQY
j_call: TRBJ2-7; v_call: TRBV19; cdr3_aa: ASSIGAGTYEQY
j_call: TRBJ1-2; v_call: TRBV14; cdr3_aa: ASSQNLGTGVLYGYT
j_call: TRBJ1-5; v_call: TRBV27; cdr3_aa: ASNTLQAANQPQH
j_call: TRBJ2-7; v_call: TRBV4-1; cdr3_aa: ASSPLQPGEQY
j_call: TRBJ2-5; v_call: TRBV4-3; cdr3_aa: ASSQDFQETQY
j_call: TRBJ2-7; v_call: TRBV5-4; cdr3_aa: ASSLAQQGSYEQY
j_call: TRBJ2-1; v_call: TRBV19; cdr3_aa: ASSIVGLREGHNEQF
j_call: TRBJ2-2; v_call: TRBV19; cdr3_aa: ASSFGVGVSGELF
j_call: TRBJ1-4; v_call: TRBV27; cdr3_aa: ASSLSGTYAEKLF
j_call: TRBJ2-3; v_call: TRBV18; cdr3_aa: ASSPSRRGTQY
j_call: TRBJ1-4; v_call: TRBV28; cdr3_aa: ASRSGAGEKLF
j_call: TRBJ1-2; v_call: TRBV4-2; cdr3_aa: ASSQDQGLSYGYT
j_call: TRBJ1-4; v_call: TRBV7-2; cdr3_aa: ASSVVGTFGEKLF
j_call: TRBJ2-7; v_call: TRBV11-2; cdr3_aa: ASSTLRDSSYEQY
j_call: TRBJ2-1; v_call: TRBV7-2; cdr3_aa: ASSLLSGRAREQF
j_call: TRBJ1-5; v_call: TRBV9; cdr3_aa: ASSAFTEPFRGQH
j_call: TRBJ2-1; v_call: TRBV19; cdr3_aa: ASSISGPPYNEQF